One and the same sample provided the 7 T cell receptor beta chains below, sequenced in a study of blood T cell repertoires in COVID-19. Sequencing used immunoSEQ multiplex PCR; TCRdb keeps in-frame clones, though not all of them. Of about 80,000 clones listed, approximately 88% are singletons. Sequencing was carried out using peripheral blood. These receptor sequences come from a man aged 25 to 45 with acute or convalescent COVID-19.

The chain combines TRBV10-2 with TRBJ2-1; perhaps TRBD1 as D (6 bases). The CDR3 has 14 amino acids. Trimming removed 0 bases at V and 6 bases at J, with 9 bases between. CDR1 and CDR2 (germline): WSHSY, SAAADI. The CDR3 DNA reads as TGCGCCAGCAGTGAGTCGAGGGGGATCAATGAGCAGTTCTTC. Protein: CASSESRGINEQFF.

The V call is TRBV5-1, the J call TRBJ2-5, with 10 positions matching TRBD2. The J segment lost 5 bases and the V segment lost 2 bases, leaving 6 bases of the junction unmatched. Germline CDR1 SGHRS, CDR2 YFSETQ. The CDR3 is 15 amino acids. CDR3 coding DNA: TGCGCCAGCAGCTTCCAAGCGGGAGGGTCGGAGACCCAGTACTTC. Residues: CASSFQAGGSETQYF.

The V gene is TRBV2, the J gene TRBJ2-3; 15 bases map to TRBD2. Germline V gene data show CDR1 as SNHLY and CDR2 as FYNNEI. The CDR3 loop spans 16 amino acids. The V and J ends lost 6 bases and 5 bases, in that order; junction bases with no gene match: 6. DNA for the CDR3: TGTGCCAGCAGCGGGACTAGCGGGAGGCTTTTAGATACGCAGTATTTT. Amino acid sequence: CASSGTSGRLLDTQYF.

The CDR3 sequence is CASSQGTSGYYNEQFF. The CDR3 region has the DNA TGTGCCAGCAGCCAAGGGACTAGCGGGTATTACAATGAGCAGTTCTTC. This chain uses TRBV4-2 with TRBJ2-1; 11 positions agree with TRBD2. The CDR3 has 16 residues. Germline-derived CDR1 and CDR2 are LGHNA and YNFKEQ. The V segment lost 1 base and the J segment 4 bases; nucleotides outside the gene matches: 3.

The chain is built from TRBV4-1 and TRBJ2-7, with 8 nucleotides matching TRBD2. This CDR3 has 15 amino acids. J was trimmed by 1 base and V by 0 bases; bases with no gene match: 2. Per the germline V gene, CDR1 is MGHRA and CDR2 is YSYEKL. CDR3 in DNA: TGCGCCAGCAGCCAAGAGGCTAGCGGGTCCTACGAGCAGTACTTC. This encodes CASSQEASGSYEQYF.

This sequence joins TRBV15 and TRBJ1-1; D uncertain. Looked up from germline, CDR1 is LNHNV and CDR2 is YYDKDF (reference sequence). V dropped 0 bases and J dropped 1 base, with 9 bases sitting between them. The length of the CDR3 is 15 residues. The DNA of the CDR3 is TGTGCCACCAGCAGAGACTTAGACTGGAACACTGAAGCTTTCTTT. This sequence encodes CATSRDLDWNTEAFF.

The J gene is TRBJ2-1, the V gene TRBV2; 8 bases line up with TRBD2. Trimming removed 7 bases from V and 3 bases from J; junction bases left unmatched: 2. Germline-derived CDR1 and CDR2 are SNHLY and FYNNEI. The CDR3 contains 13 residues. CDR3 DNA sequence: TGTGCCAGCAACGGGAGGGTCTACAATGAGCAGTTCTTC. Its protein is CASNGRVYNEQFF. Variable domain in full (rest from reference TRBV2 and TRBJ2-1): EPEVTQTPSHQVTQMGQEVILRCVPISNHLYFYWYRQILGQKVEFLVSFYNNEISEKSEIFDDQFSVERPDGSNFTLKIRSTKLEDSAMYFCASNGRVYNEQFFGPGTRLTVL.